Presented here are 20 T cell receptor beta chains from one specimen sequenced in a study of blood T cell repertoires in COVID-19. Sequenced by immunoSEQ multiplex PCR; TCRdb stores in-frame clones only, minus some. The table has more than 300,000 clones, approximately 90% seen once. Sequencing used PBMCs or T cells enriched from blood (not recorded which). All receptors come from a young man who had recovered from COVID-19.

A remark on this clone: Relative to the germline gene, one junction end is altered; a read error may explain this. V and J are TRBV7-7 and TRBJ2-2; TRBD1 aligns across 8 bases. Looked up from germline, CDR1 is SSHAT and CDR2 is FNYEAQ (reference sequence). The CDR3 length is 15 residues. CDR3 sequence reads: CASSFSGGDTGELFF. The CDR3 DNA follows: TGTGCTAGCAGTTTTTCAGGGGGCGACACCGGGGAGCTGTTTTTT.

V gene TRBV6-1 combines with J gene TRBJ2-1; 8 nucleotides line up with TRBD1. CDR3 length equals 16 residues. Germline V gene data show CDR1 as MNHNS and CDR2 as SASEGT. J lost 6 bases, V lost 0 bases, and 7 bases had no gene match. CDR3 nucleotides: TGTGCCAGCAGTGAAGCCCAGGGGGCGGCCGGCAATGAGCAGTTCTTC. This gives the protein CASSEAQGAAGNEQFF.

The J gene is TRBJ2-1, the V gene TRBV3-1 (or the pseudogene TRBV3-2); D might be TRBD2 (5 bases). The CDR3 length is 15 residues. Germline CDR1 is LGHDT and CDR2 is YNNKEL (reference sequence). The germline V and J ends were trimmed by 4 bases and 4 bases, with 14 bases remaining between them. Written as DNA, the CDR3 is TGTGCCAGCAGCCCGAGGGCAACCGAATACAATGAGCAGTTCTTC. Translated, it gives CASSPRATEYNEQFF.

This clone was recorded only once. The sample holds other DNA sequences that translate to the same CDR3. J is TRBJ2-7 and V is TRBV28; 9 nucleotides align to TRBD1. The CDR3 is made up of 14 amino acids. With V trimmed by 4 bases and J by 4 bases, 5 bases remained unmatched. CDR1 is MDHEN and CDR2 is SYDVKM in the germline V gene. The DNA for the CDR3 is TGTGCCAGCAGTTCTGGACAGGGGCTATACGAGCAGTACTTC. Translation: CASSSGQGLYEQYF. The entire variable domain, with the rest obtained from reference TRBV28 and TRBJ2-7, is as follows: DVKVTQSSRYLVKRTGEKVFLECVQDMDHENMFWYRQDPGLGLRLIYFSYDVKMKEKGDIPEGYSVSREKKERFSLILESASTNQTSMYLCASSSGQGLYEQYFGPGTRLTVT.

The V call is TRBV27, the J call TRBJ2-3; 8 bases are shared with TRBD2. Germline V lookup: CDR1 MNHEY, CDR2 SMNVEV (reference sequence). This CDR3 is built from 15 residues. The V gene end was trimmed by 2 bases and the J gene end by 5 bases; junction bases not matched to a gene: 6. For the CDR3, the DNA is TGTGCCAGCAGTTTAACGGGAGGGTTTGGAGATACGCAGTATTTT. The encoded protein is CASSLTGGFGDTQYF.

The chain joins TRBV19 to TRBJ2-5; 8 nucleotides match TRBD1. With V trimmed by 0 bases and J by 5 bases, 2 bases remained unmatched. The CDR3 is 14 residues long. The germline V gene has CDR1 LNHDA and CDR2 SQIVND (reference sequence). The CDR3, as DNA: TGTGCCAGTAGTATAGAGGGGACAGGCGAGACCCAGTACTTC. Amino acid sequence: CASSIEGTGETQYF.

The chain links TRBV27 to TRBJ1-1, with 8 bases that match TRBD1. CDR1 is MNHEY and CDR2 is SMNVEV in the germline V gene (reference sequence). V lost 5 bases, J lost 4 bases, and 3 bases stayed unmatched. This CDR3 contains 13 residues. The CDR3: CASSGTGGTEAFF. The CDR3 nucleotides are TGTGCCAGCAGTGGCACAGGGGGCACTGAAGCTTTCTTT.

The V call is TRBV28, the J call TRBJ2-5; D perhaps matches TRBD1 (5 bases). Between the trimmed V and J ends, which lost 4 bases and 4 bases, there was a span of 16 bases. The CDR3 runs 15 residues. Germline V gene lookup returns CDR1 MDHEN and CDR2 SYDVKM. DNA of the CDR3: TGTGCCAGCAGTTGGCCCGGACAATATCGAGAGACCCAGTACTTC. Its translation: CASSWPGQYRETQYF.

The gene calls are TRBV19 and TRBJ2-2; 10 bases fit TRBD2. Unmatched junction bases numbered 6, after V lost 5 bases and J lost 0 bases. This CDR3 region has 17 residues. Germline V gene data show CDR1 as LNHDA and CDR2 as SQIVND (reference sequence). CDR3 DNA: TGTGCCAGTAGTTTCACTAGCGGGACTACGAACACCGGGGAGCTGTTTTTT. Its protein is CASSFTSGTTNTGELFF.

The chain recombines TRBV7-8 with TRBJ1-1, with TRBD1 matching over 8 bases. V gave up 3 bases and J gave up 5 bases; unmatched junction bases: 11. The CDR3 runs to 16 residues. Germline assignment: CDR1 SGHVS and CDR2 FQNEAQ. This chain's CDR3 is CASSFSYRGSGTEAFF. The CDR3 DNA reads TGTGCCAGCAGCTTCTCATACAGGGGGTCGGGGACTGAAGCTTTCTTT.

The chain uses TRBV6-4 and TRBJ1-1, with D possibly matching TRBD1 (5 bases). The ends were cut back, 5 bases at V and 1 base at J, with 14 bases in the middle. CDR3 length: 15 amino acids. Germline loops: CDR1 MRHNA, CDR2 SNTAGT. The CDR3 sequence is CASSKGEAGNTEAFF. CDR3 sequence (DNA): TGTGCCAGCAGTAAAGGGGAGGCGGGGAACACTGAAGCTTTCTTT.

The J gene is TRBJ1-2, the V gene TRBV13, with D tentatively TRBD1 (5 bases). CDR3 length: 15 residues. Looked up from germline, CDR1 is PRHDT and CDR2 is FYEKMQ (reference sequence). The germline V and J ends were trimmed by 2 bases and 1 base, with 11 bases remaining between them. CDR3 amino acids: CASSLTQDNNYGYTF. In DNA, the CDR3 is TGTGCCAGCAGCTTAACACAGGATAATAACTATGGCTACACCTTC. The full variable domain, rest sourced from reference TRBV13 and TRBJ1-2, is AAGVIQSPRHLIKEKRETATLKCYPIPRHDTVYWYQQGPGQDPQFLISFYEKMQSDKGSIPDRFSAQQFSDYHSELNMSSLELGDSALYFCASSLTQDNNYGYTFGSGTRLTVV.

Details on this clone: This specimen includes other DNA sequences encoding the same CDR3. This chain connects TRBV5-1 to TRBJ2-5; D is uncertain. In germline, CDR1 is SGHRS, CDR2 YFSETQ. Trimming took off 0 bases at V and 2 bases at J, with 11 bases between the two ends. The CDR3 is 15 amino acids. CDR3 sequence reads: CASSLGSGLQETQYF. CDR3 bases: TGCGCCAGCAGCTTGGGCTCAGGCCTACAAGAGACCCAGTACTTC.

The CDR3 reads CATSDLLTSGLTGELFF. The CDR3 nucleotides are TGTGCCACCAGTGATTTGCTTACTAGCGGCCTTACCGGGGAGCTGTTTTTT. The rearrangement joins TRBV24-1 to TRBJ2-2; 8 bases fit TRBD2. The CDR3 is 17 amino acids. J lost 5 bases, V lost 0 bases, and 7 bases had no gene match. CDR1 is KGHDR and CDR2 is SFDVKD in the germline V gene.

The chain carries TRBV6-6 and TRBJ2-5; 12 nucleotides line up with TRBD2. J gave up 5 bases and V 2 bases, and 6 bases lay outside the gene matches. The CDR3 runs to 16 residues. CDR1 and CDR2 (germline): MNHNY, SVGAGI (reference sequence). The CDR3 sequence is CASSYVRLAGGETQYF. In DNA form, the CDR3 reads TGTGCCAGCAGTTACGTCCGCCTAGCGGGAGGGGAGACCCAGTACTTC.

CDR3 region: CATSRNSGSGTDTQYF. Written as DNA, the CDR3 is TGTGCCACCAGCAGAAATAGCGGGAGTGGGACAGATACGCAGTATTTT. This rearrangement joins TRBV15 to TRBJ2-3, with TRBD2 identical over 9 bases. V gave up 2 bases and J gave up 3 bases; unmatched junction bases: 6. CDR3 length: 16 amino acids. Germline values: CDR1 LNHNV, CDR2 YYDKDF (reference sequence).

This chain uses TRBV5-4 with TRBJ1-1; a possible D gene is TRBD1 (5 bases). V lost 0 bases, J lost 0 bases, and 6 bases lay in between. Germline CDR1 SGHNT, CDR2 YYREEE (reference sequence). The CDR3 runs 14 residues. CDR3 nucleotides: TGTGCCAGCAGCTTGGGGGGCCTGAACACTGAAGCTTTCTTT. It encodes CASSLGGLNTEAFF. Combining the CDR3 with reference TRBV5-4 and TRBJ1-1 gives the whole variable domain ETGVTQSPTHLIKTRGQQVTLRCSSQSGHNTVSWYQQALGQGPQFIFQYYREEENGRGNFPPRFSGLQFPNYSSELNVNALELDDSALYLCASSLGGLNTEAFFGQGTRLTVV.

The chain links TRBV10-1 to TRBJ2-2; D not certain. Germline lookup yields CDR1 WNHNN and CDR2 SYGVQD (reference sequence). V dropped 10 bases and J dropped 2 bases, with 14 bases sitting between them. The CDR3 loop spans 14 amino acids. The CDR3 loop reads CATALGENTGELFF. In DNA form, the CDR3 reads TGCGCCACCGCTTTAGGAGAAAACACCGGGGAGCTGTTTTTT.

This chain links TRBV19 with TRBJ2-1; no reliable D call. The CDR3 runs to 13 residues. In germline, CDR1 is LNHDA, CDR2 SQIVND (reference sequence). The germline V and J ends were trimmed by 1 base and 8 bases, with 9 bases remaining between them. CDR3 DNA: TGTGCCAGTAGTATAGGAAGGAGCTATGAGCAGTTCTTC. It translates to CASSIGRSYEQFF.

The V call is TRBV7-9, the J call TRBJ1-4; 12 bases align to TRBD1. CDR3 length equals 14 residues. Losses at the gene ends were 5 bases for V and 10 bases for J; bases not matched to a gene: 5. Germline assignment: CDR1 SEHNR and CDR2 FQNEAQ (reference sequence). CDR3 sequence reads: CASSPGTGGRKLFF. The CDR3 DNA reads as TGTGCCAGCAGCCCCGGGACAGGGGGCAGAAAACTGTTTTTT.